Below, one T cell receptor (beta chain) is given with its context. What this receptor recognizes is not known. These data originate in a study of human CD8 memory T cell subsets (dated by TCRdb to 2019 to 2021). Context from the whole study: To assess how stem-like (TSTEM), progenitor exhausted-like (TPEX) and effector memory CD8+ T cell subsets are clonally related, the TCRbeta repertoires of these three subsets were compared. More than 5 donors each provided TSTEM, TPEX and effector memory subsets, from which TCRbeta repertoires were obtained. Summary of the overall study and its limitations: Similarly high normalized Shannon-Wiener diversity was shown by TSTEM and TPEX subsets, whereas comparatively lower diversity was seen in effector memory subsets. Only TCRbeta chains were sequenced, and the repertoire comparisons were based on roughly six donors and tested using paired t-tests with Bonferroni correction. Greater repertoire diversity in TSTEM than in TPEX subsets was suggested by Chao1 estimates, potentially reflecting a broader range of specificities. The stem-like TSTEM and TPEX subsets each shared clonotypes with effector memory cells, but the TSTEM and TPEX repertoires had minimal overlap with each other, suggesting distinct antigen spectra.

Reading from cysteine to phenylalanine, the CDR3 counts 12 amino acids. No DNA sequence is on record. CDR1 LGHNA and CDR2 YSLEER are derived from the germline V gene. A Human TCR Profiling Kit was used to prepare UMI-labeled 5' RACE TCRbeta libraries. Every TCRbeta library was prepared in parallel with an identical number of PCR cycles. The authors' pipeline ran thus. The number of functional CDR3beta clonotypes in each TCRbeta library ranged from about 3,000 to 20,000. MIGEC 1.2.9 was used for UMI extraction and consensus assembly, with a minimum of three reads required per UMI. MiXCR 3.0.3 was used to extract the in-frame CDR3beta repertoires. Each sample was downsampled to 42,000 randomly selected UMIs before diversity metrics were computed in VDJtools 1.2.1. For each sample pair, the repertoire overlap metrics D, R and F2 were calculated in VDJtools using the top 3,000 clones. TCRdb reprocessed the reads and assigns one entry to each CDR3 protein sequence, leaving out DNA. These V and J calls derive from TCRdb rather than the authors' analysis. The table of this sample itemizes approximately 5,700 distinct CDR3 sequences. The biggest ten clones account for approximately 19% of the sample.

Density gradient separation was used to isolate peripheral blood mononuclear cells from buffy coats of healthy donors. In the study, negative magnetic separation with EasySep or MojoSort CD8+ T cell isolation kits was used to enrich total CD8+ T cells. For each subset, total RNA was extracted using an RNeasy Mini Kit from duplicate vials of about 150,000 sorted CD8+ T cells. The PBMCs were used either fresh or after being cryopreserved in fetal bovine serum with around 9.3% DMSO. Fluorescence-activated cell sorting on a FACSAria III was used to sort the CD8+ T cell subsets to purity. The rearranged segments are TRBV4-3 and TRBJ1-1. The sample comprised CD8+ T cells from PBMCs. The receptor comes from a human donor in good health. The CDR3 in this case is CASSQAYGEAFF.